The clone carrying this T cell receptor beta chain was recorded many times. Its antigen is as yet unknown. From the 5' RACE reads, TCRdb called clonotypes with MiXCR, one entry per CDR3 protein. This sample has about 27,000 distinct CDR3 sequences, with approximately 7% found just once. The data belong to a study of T-cell memory formation after mild COVID-19. Whole-study results and caveats: Shrinking CD4+ clones resided mostly in CM and EM, and CD8+ ones in EMRA. Pre-infection memory showed some responding clones, and this suggested that cross-reactive memory joined. Confirmation of SARS-CoV-2 specificity was lacking for second-wave clones peaking day 37.

The V gene's germline CDR1 is SNHLY and CDR2 FYNNEI. The CDR3 is made up of 16 amino acids. V lost 6 bases, J lost 1 base, and 18 bases lay in between. The chain has TRBV2 and TRBJ1-1; D perhaps matches TRBD1 (5 bases). This clonotype was obtained from an adult woman who had mild COVID-19 (a few samples of this study predate the infection). Cell type and time point are not known. Sequenced input: PBMCs or a T cell subset sorted from them (not recorded which). In nucleotides, the CDR3 is TGTGCCAGCAGGTATCCGAAGACAGACCAGAACACTGAAGCTTTCTTT. This translates into CASRYPKTDQNTEAFF.